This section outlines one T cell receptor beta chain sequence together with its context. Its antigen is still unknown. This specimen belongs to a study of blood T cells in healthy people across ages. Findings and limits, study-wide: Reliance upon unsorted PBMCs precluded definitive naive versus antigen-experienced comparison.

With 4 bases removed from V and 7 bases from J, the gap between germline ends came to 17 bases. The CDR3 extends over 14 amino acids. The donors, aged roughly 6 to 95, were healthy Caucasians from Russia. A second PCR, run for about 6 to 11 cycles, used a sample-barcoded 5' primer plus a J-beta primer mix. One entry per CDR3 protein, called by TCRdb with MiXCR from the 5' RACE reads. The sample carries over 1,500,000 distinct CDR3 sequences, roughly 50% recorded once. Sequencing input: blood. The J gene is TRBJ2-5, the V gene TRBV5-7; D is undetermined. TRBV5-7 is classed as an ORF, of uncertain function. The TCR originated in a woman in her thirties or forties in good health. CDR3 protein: CASSPDLNLGTQYF. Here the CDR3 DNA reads TGTGCCAGCAGCCCGGATTTGAACCTTGGGACCCAGTACTTC.